Listed here are 4 T cell receptor beta chains from one sample, sequenced in a study of cytomegalovirus exposure and HLA in healthy donors. TCRdb's copy holds only in-frame clones and misses some; the assay was immunoSEQ multiplex PCR. Of 140,000 or so clones in the sample, 89% were seen once. The sequenced sample was PBMCs. These TCRs come from a young woman in good health and CMV-seropositive.

The V gene is TRBV4-3, the J gene TRBJ1-3; tentative D call: TRBD1 (6 bases). The germline V and J ends were trimmed by 1 base and 0 bases, with 13 bases remaining between them. Germline loops: CDR1 LGHNA, CDR2 YSLEER. This CDR3 contains 17 residues. In DNA form, the CDR3 reads TGCGCCAGCAGCCAAGGACAGGCTGACCTCTCTGGAAACACCATATATTTT. This codes for CASSQGQADLSGNTIYF.

This clone has at least ten counts. This chain links TRBV7-2 with TRBJ1-1; 12 bases are a match to TRBD1. Per the germline V gene, CDR1 is SGHTA and CDR2 is FQGNSA. CDR3 length equals 17 residues. V dropped 1 base and J dropped 6; count of bases not matched to a gene: 9. The DNA for the CDR3 is TGTGCCAGCAGCTTAGAGCCCCCGGGACAGGGGGCGCCTGAAGCTTTCTTT. Amino acids: CASSLEPPGQGAPEAFF.

In this sample, this clone turned up once. V is TRBV6-1 and J is TRBJ2-7; D might be TRBD1 (5 bases). There are 13 residues in the CDR3. From germline, CDR1 is MNHNS and CDR2 SASEGT. V was clipped by 2 bases and J by 4 bases, with 9 bases between them. The CDR3 DNA is TGTGCCAGCAGTGAAACAGGCGCATACGAGCAGTACTTC. It yields the protein CASSETGAYEQYF.

This sequence joins TRBV7-2 and TRBJ1-1; D is unclear. Trimming cost V 5 bases and J 4 bases, with 11 bases left between them. Per the germline V gene, CDR1 is SGHTA and CDR2 is FQGNSA. The CDR3 length is 13 residues. CDR3 sequence reads: CASSPAGFTEAFF. CDR3 nucleotides: TGTGCCAGCAGCCCAGCAGGATTCACTGAAGCTTTCTTT.